This TCR beta chain was recorded in a study of patients and donors after allogeneic stem cell transplantation (dated by TCRdb to 2019 to 2021). The library was prepared using RT-PCR. These reads were obtained on a NextSeq 550. TCRdb reran the public reads through fastp at Q25 and MiXCR, keeping productive beta chains. Entries that share a CDR3 protein sequence are merged under the most common genes and DNA. A total of around 70,000 distinct CDR3 sequences appear in this sample, around 27% of them only once. The top ten clones comprise about 30% of the sample. This clonotype occurred a few times. The specificity of this receptor is unknown. Base qualities are not recorded, but no much larger clone differs from it by a single base. V loses 6 bases at its end and J loses 7 bases; junction bases beyond the gene matches: 5. The germline V gene encodes CDR1 KGHSH and CDR2 LQKENI. Reading from cysteine to phenylalanine, the CDR3 counts 13 amino acids. Only the CDR3 DNA is retained, 39 bases long and in frame from the first base.

Sequencing was done on a sample of blood, either unsorted or a sorted T cell fraction (not recorded which). The sequence derives from a human donor who was either an allogeneic HSCT recipient or a stem cell or donor lymphocyte infusion donor (not recorded which). It is not recorded whose cells these are; they may come from a transplant donor. This chain joins TRBV18 to TRBJ1-4, and TRBD1 matches 7 of the central bases. The CDR3 reads CASSRQGSEKLFF. The DNA sequence reads TGTGCCAGCTCTCGACAGGGAAGTGAAAAACTGTTTTTT.